This T cell receptor (beta chain) was captured in a study of T cell repertoires in cytomegalovirus infection. Study results and limitations: What dominated the ex vivo response were HLA-C-restricted CMV-specific TCR beta clonotypes.

TCRdb reprocessed the reads with MiXCR, giving one entry per CDR3 protein. This sample carries hundreds of thousands of distinct CDR3 sequences, roughly 36% of them seen once, and the ten largest clones take 18%. Trimming pared 8 bases from V and 4 bases from J, leaving 8 bases between. The CDR3 contains 11 residues. This clonotype appeared many times. Its antigen is not known. This sequence was found in a human donor in good health (CMV status not recorded). Some clones in this sample may be carry-over from other donors' samples. The material was cultured PBMCs, obtained from culture after CMV antigen stimulation. V is TRBV12-3 or TRBV12-4 and J is TRBJ1-2, with no clear D. The CDR3 spells CASSSAYGYTF. The CDR3 nucleotides are TGTGCCAGCTCATCAGCCTATGGCTACACCTTC.